This entry lists 22 T cell receptor beta chains sequenced from one sample in a study of early T cells in non-severe SARS-CoV-2 infection. TCRdb re-called the 5' RACE reads through MiXCR, storing one row per CDR3 protein. Of about 56,000 distinct CDR3 sequences listed, 10% to 13% are singletons. Sequences were obtained from whole blood. These receptor sequences come from an adult who was a healthcare worker with PCR-confirmed SARS-CoV-2 infection or an uninfected control (not recorded which).

This clonotype was counted only a few times. V gene TRBV29-1 combines with J gene TRBJ2-3, with a weak D call TRBD2 (6 bases). Germline lookup yields CDR1 SQVTM and CDR2 ANQGSEA. This CDR3 contains 14 residues. V lost 0 bases and J lost 4, with 11 bases in between. CDR3 sequence: CSVEDRGGSDTQYF. The CDR3 nucleotides read TGCAGCGTTGAAGATCGGGGAGGCTCAGATACGCAGTATTTT.

This clonotype was found many times. The V call is TRBV14, the J call TRBJ1-4, with D possibly being TRBD1 (6 bases). The CDR3 consists of 15 residues. Trimming left V 1 base short and J 7 bases short, with 13 bases between. The germline gives CDR1 SGHDN, CDR2 FVKESK. CDR3 bases: TGTGCCAGCAGCCAAGCTCGGGGGGCGAGTGAAAAACTGTTTTTT. Protein sequence: CASSQARGASEKLFF.

The chain has TRBV19 and TRBJ2-1; 12 bases line up with TRBD2. V was pared by 3 bases and J by 3 bases, with 12 bases of the junction left unmatched. Germline V gene data show CDR1 as LNHDA and CDR2 as SQIVND (reference sequence). This CDR3 is 19 amino acids long. CDR3 in amino acids: CASSIELAGGPSYYNEQFF. CDR3 coding DNA: TGTGCCAGTAGTATCGAACTAGCGGGAGGCCCCTCTTACTACAATGAGCAGTTCTTC.

This clonotype appeared many times. The chain couples TRBV7-3 to TRBJ2-3, with D possibly matching TRBD2 (6 bases). The CDR3 contains 17 residues. Trimming stripped 4 bases from V and 2 bases from J, with 19 bases between. In germline, CDR1 is SGHTA, CDR2 FQGTGA. The CDR3 loop is CASSWGGSRRITDTQYF. The CDR3 DNA reads TGTGCCAGCAGCTGGGGAGGCTCCAGAAGGATCACAGATACGCAGTATTTT.

The rearrangement uses TRBV7-3 and TRBJ2-3; weak D call: TRBD2 (5 bases). Trimming cost V 4 bases and J 13 bases, with 18 bases left between them. CDR1 and CDR2 from the germline V gene are SGHTA and FQGTGA. The CDR3 covers 13 residues. The DNA of the CDR3 is TGTGCCAGCAGCTCAATAGCCAGCGGCCAAAAGTATTTT. This encodes CASSSIASGQKYF.

V usage is TRBV7-8 and J usage is TRBJ1-2; possibly TRBD1 for D (5 bases). The CDR3 totals 12 residues. Per germline, CDR1 SGHVS and CDR2 FQNEAQ. Trimming cost V 4 bases and J 9 bases, with 12 bases left between them. CDR3 sequence (DNA): TGTGCCAGCAGCTCCCTTGCGGGGCGCTACACCTTC. Its protein product is CASSSLAGRYTF.

This chain joins TRBV2 and TRBJ2-1, with a weak D call TRBD1 (5 bases). The V gene lost 6 bases and the J gene lost 11 bases, with 20 bases spanning the gap. Germline CDR1 SNHLY, CDR2 FYNNEI. The CDR3 length is 14 residues. The CDR3 region is CASSSSRTGNQQFF. DNA of the CDR3: TGTGCCAGCAGCTCATCCAGAACAGGAAATCAGCAGTTCTTC.

This clonotype came up a few times. The chain is built from TRBV2 and TRBJ2-2; tentative D call: TRBD2 (6 bases). Trimming pared 1 base from V and 6 bases from J, leaving 6 bases between. The germline gives CDR1 SNHLY, CDR2 FYNNEI. The CDR3 contains 13 residues. This CDR3 is CASSEGRAGELFF. CDR3 sequence (DNA): TGTGCCAGCAGTGAAGGGAGGGCCGGGGAGCTGTTTTTT.

The chain carries TRBV7-2 and TRBJ1-6; D uncertain. V lost 0 bases to trimming and J lost 10 bases, with 4 bases between them. The length of the CDR3 is 12 residues. Germline CDR1 is SGHTA and CDR2 is FQGNSA. The CDR3 coding sequence is TGTGCCAGCAGCTTAGCATACTCACCCCTCCACTTT. It specifies CASSLAYSPLHF.

This clonotype was detected only a few times. The chain uses TRBV6-5 and TRBJ2-7; 9 bases match TRBD1. V shed 6 bases and J 0 bases; nucleotides not matched to a gene: 9. This CDR3 region has 16 residues. Per germline, CDR1 MNHEY and CDR2 SVGAGI. Here the CDR3 DNA reads TGTGCCAGCAGATCACAGTTGGGACAGGGCTCCTACGAGCAGTACTTC. The encoded protein is CASRSQLGQGSYEQYF.

This clonotype was recorded at least ten times. V and J are TRBV27 and TRBJ2-2, with D possibly TRBD1 on 6 matching bases. In germline, CDR1 is MNHEY, CDR2 SMNVEV (reference sequence). CDR3 length equals 14 residues. V lost 4 bases, J lost 5 bases, and 11 bases lay in between. CDR3 sequence (DNA): TGTGCCAGCAGTTCCTGGACAGAGACCGGGGAGCTGTTTTTT. It encodes CASSSWTETGELFF.

This clonotype was detected only a few times. CDR3 in DNA: TGTGCCAGCAGCGCCCAGGGGGCCGCCACTGAAGCTTTCTTT. Protein product: CASSAQGAATEAFF. This rearrangement joins TRBV6-2 or TRBV6-3 to TRBJ1-1; TRBD1 agrees at 8 bases. The CDR3 has 14 amino acids. Trimming removed 6 bases from V and 4 bases from J; junction bases left unmatched: 7. CDR1 is MNHEY and CDR2 is SVGEGT in the germline V gene.

This clonotype was seen repeatedly, ten times or more. The gene calls are TRBV11-3 and TRBJ2-7; TRBD1 matches at 9 bases. V gave up 5 bases and J gave up 1 base; unmatched junction bases: 12. CDR3 size: 17 residues. Germline V gene lookup returns CDR1 SGHNT and CDR2 YENEEA. CDR3 DNA sequence: TGTGCCAGCAGCGGAGGACAGGGGCGGCCTCTGTCCTACGAGCAGTACTTC. This encodes CASSGGQGRPLSYEQYF.

Concerning this clonotype itself: A much larger clone sits a single nucleotide away, making a read error possible. The chain combines TRBV7-9 with TRBJ2-7; 10 bases match TRBD1. This CDR3 has 13 amino acids. V dropped 6 bases and J dropped 5; count of bases not matched to a gene: 4. CDR1 is SEHNR and CDR2 is FQNEAQ in the germline V gene (reference sequence). The CDR3 here is CASSPTGGNEQYF. The CDR3 coding sequence is TGTGCCAGCAGTCCGACAGGGGGCAACGAGCAGTACTTC.

This sequence joins TRBV7-2 and TRBJ2-6; the D is unclear. The CDR3 covers 13 residues. V was clipped by 8 bases and J by 3 bases, with 8 bases between them. Germline V lookup: CDR1 SGHTA, CDR2 FQGNSA. The CDR3 nucleotides read TGTGCCAGCGTCCCTAGTGGGGCCAACGTCCTGACTTTC. This encodes CASVPSGANVLTF.

This clonotype was counted a few times. The chain joins TRBV7-9 to TRBJ2-2, with D perhaps matching TRBD1 or TRBD2 (6 bases each). Germline-derived CDR1 and CDR2 are SEHNR and FQNEAQ (reference sequence). This CDR3 has 17 amino acids. V dropped 4 bases and J dropped 4 bases, with 19 bases sitting between them. In nucleotides, the CDR3 is TGTGCCAGCAGCTGGCCGGAGGAGGGACAAAGCACCGGGGAGCTGTTTTTT. Translating it yields CASSWPEEGQSTGELFF.

This clonotype was seen many times. The V gene is TRBV2, the J gene TRBJ2-7; 7 bases are a match to TRBD2. The CDR3 is 14 amino acids. Germline CDR1 and CDR2: SNHLY and FYNNEI. V shed 5 bases and J 3 bases; nucleotides not matched to a gene: 7. CDR3 bases: TGTGCCAGCAGTCTCTTGGGGGAGGGCTACGAGCAGTACTTC. It is translated as CASSLLGEGYEQYF.

In this sample, this clonotype is medium-sized. The chain uses TRBV6-5 and TRBJ2-7, with 8 nucleotides matching TRBD2. The CDR3 runs to 16 residues. J gave up 5 bases and V 6 bases, and 15 bases lay outside the gene matches. Germline CDR1 reads MNHEY; CDR2 reads SVGAGI. The DNA for the CDR3 is TGTGCCAGCAGGATGGAGGGAGGACTAGCATCCCACGAGCAGTACTTC. It yields the protein CASRMEGGLASHEQYF.

This clonotype appeared once. The chain links TRBV3-1 to TRBJ1-1; 8 nucleotides match TRBD1. Germline CDR1 is LGHDT and CDR2 is YNNKEL (reference sequence). CDR3 length: 15 amino acids. The junction had 8 bases not matched to a gene; V was cut back by 4 bases and J by 4 bases. The CDR3 DNA reads as TGTGCCAGCAGCCTCCCCGACAGGGGTATCACTGAAGCTTTCTTT. Its protein is CASSLPDRGITEAFF. Combining the CDR3 with reference TRBV3-1 and TRBJ1-1 gives the whole variable domain DTAVSQTPKYLVTQMGNDKSIKCEQNLGHDTMYWYKQDSKKFLKIMFSYNNKELIINETVPNRFSPKSPDKAHLNLHINSLELGDSAVYFCASSLPDRGITEAFFGQGTRLTVV.

The V and J genes are TRBV15 and TRBJ2-1; weak D call: TRBD1 (5 bases). This CDR3 has 18 residues. The V and J ends lost 0 bases and 0 bases respectively, with 15 bases between them. Germline V CDR1 and CDR2: LNHNV, YYDKDF (reference sequence). The CDR3 is CATSRDLPARVSYNEQFF. The CDR3, as DNA: TGTGCCACCAGCAGAGATTTGCCGGCCAGGGTCTCCTACAATGAGCAGTTCTTC.

This clonotype was recorded many times. This chain uses TRBV20-1 with TRBJ2-1; 10 nucleotides align to TRBD2. This CDR3 comprises 18 residues. Germline CDR1 DFQATT, CDR2 SNEGSKA (reference sequence). The V gene end was trimmed by 0 bases and the J gene end by 3 bases; junction bases not matched to a gene: 11. The CDR3, as DNA: TGCAGTGCTAGAGAATTCCGGCTAGCGGGAGCAATCTACAATGAGCAGTTCTTC. Translation gives CSAREFRLAGAIYNEQFF.

This chain connects TRBV7-2 to TRBJ2-7; D may correspond to TRBD1 or TRBD2 (5 bases each). V shed 3 bases and J shed 0 bases, with 15 bases lying between them. The CDR3 length is 16 residues. CDR1 and CDR2 (germline): SGHTA, FQGNSA. The chain's CDR3 is CASSFSGDPSSYEQYF. The CDR3 DNA is TGTGCCAGCAGCTTTTCCGGGGACCCCAGCTCCTACGAGCAGTACTTC.